A selection of T cell receptor beta chains follows, all from one sample in a study of blood T cell repertoires in COVID-19. Measured with immunoSEQ multiplex PCR; TCRdb has only the in-frame clones, and not every one. The profile shows 150,000 to 200,000 clones, roughly nine tenths of them singletons. The material sequenced was peripheral blood. These receptors were collected from a human donor in a cohort sampled during active COVID-19. Both conserved end residues are part of each CDR3. The D gene is left open where the match is weak. Not all rows give a size; the values are once, few, many and, for expanded clones, a class.

D gene: TRBD2
clone size: .
J gene: TRBJ2-3
V gene: TRBV27
CDR3 length: 17
CDR3 DNA: TGTGCCAGCAGTTTAGGCCCGGGACTAGCCCCCACAGATACGCAGTATTTT
CDR3 protein: CASSLGPGLAPTDTQYF

D gene: .
clone size: .
J gene: TRBJ1-1
V gene: TRBV6-6
CDR3 length: 13
CDR3 DNA: TGTGCCAGCAGTAATGACAGGAGCTATGAAGCTTTCTTT
CDR3 protein: CASSNDRSYEAFF

D gene: TRBD1
clone size: .
J gene: TRBJ1-2
V gene: TRBV9
CDR3 length: 17
CDR3 DNA: TGTGCCAGCAGCTCCCGTCCGGGACAGCAAGCTAACTATGGCTACACCTTC
CDR3 protein: CASSSRPGQQANYGYTF

D gene: TRBD2
clone size: .
J gene: TRBJ2-7
V gene: TRBV7-9
CDR3 length: 17
CDR3 DNA: TGTGCCAGCAGCGATACTAGCGGGAGGGCCGGGTCCTACGAGCAGTACTTC
CDR3 protein: CASSDTSGRAGSYEQYF

D gene: .
clone size: .
J gene: TRBJ2-7
V gene: TRBV27
CDR3 length: 13
CDR3 DNA: TGTGCCAGCAGTTTATCAGGGGTGGACGAGCAGTACTTC
CDR3 protein: CASSLSGVDEQYF

D gene: TRBD1
clone size: .
J gene: TRBJ2-7
V gene: TRBV11-3
CDR3 length: 11
CDR3 DNA: TGTGCCAGCAGCTCCGGACAGGGCCTCTCGTTC
CDR3 protein: CASSSGQGLSF

D gene: TRBD1
clone size: .
J gene: TRBJ1-2
V gene: TRBV28
CDR3 length: 16
CDR3 DNA: TGTGCCAGCAACCCAAGGGGGCGGGGGGCGAGCTATGGCTACACCTTC
CDR3 protein: CASNPRGRGASYGYTF

D gene: .
clone size: once
J gene: TRBJ2-3
V gene: TRBV6-5
CDR3 length: 14
CDR3 DNA: TGTGCCAGCAGCCTCGGGACACCTCTAGATACGCAGTATTTT
CDR3 protein: CASSLGTPLDTQYF

D gene: .
clone size: .
J gene: TRBJ2-7
V gene: TRBV5-4
CDR3 length: 14
CDR3 DNA: TGTGCCAGCAGCTTGGGCGGCTCCTCCTACGAGCAGTACTTC
CDR3 protein: CASSLGGSSYEQYF

D gene: .
clone size: .
J gene: TRBJ1-5
V gene: TRBV21-1
CDR3 length: 12
CDR3 DNA: TGTGCCAGCAGGACAGGGAATCAGCCCCAGCATTTT
CDR3 protein: CASRTGNQPQHF

D gene: TRBD1
clone size: .
J gene: TRBJ1-3
V gene: TRBV11-1
CDR3 length: 14
CDR3 DNA: TGTGCCAGCAGCCCCGGGGACAGCGGAAACACCATATATTTT
CDR3 protein: CASSPGDSGNTIYF

D gene: TRBD1
clone size: .
J gene: TRBJ1-1
V gene: TRBV9
CDR3 length: 15
CDR3 DNA: TGTGCCAGCAGCCCACGGGAGGGGGCTTCGGCTGAAGCTTTCTTT
CDR3 protein: CASSPREGASAEAFF

D gene: TRBD1
clone size: .
J gene: TRBJ1-5
V gene: TRBV2
CDR3 length: 14
CDR3 DNA: TGTGCCAGCAGTGAATGGACAGGGGACCAGCCCCAGCATTTT
CDR3 protein: CASSEWTGDQPQHF

D gene: .
clone size: once
J gene: TRBJ2-1
V gene: TRBV28
CDR3 length: 14
CDR3 DNA: TGTGCCAGCAGTTTAACCGGGAGTCAAAATGAGCAGTTCTTC
CDR3 protein: CASSLTGSQNEQFF

D gene: TRBD1
clone size: .
J gene: TRBJ1-1
V gene: TRBV28
CDR3 length: 15
CDR3 DNA: TGTGCCAGCAGTATGAACAGGGGGCGGGGCACTGAAGCTTTCTTT
CDR3 protein: CASSMNRGRGTEAFF

D gene: .
clone size: .
J gene: TRBJ1-3
V gene: TRBV27
CDR3 length: 15
CDR3 DNA: TGTGCCAGCTCCTCCCGGGGGGGGAGTGGAAACACCATATATTTT
CDR3 protein: CASSSRGGSGNTIYF

D gene: TRBD2
clone size: .
J gene: TRBJ2-5
V gene: TRBV18
CDR3 length: 16
CDR3 DNA: TGTGCCAGCTCACCGGGGACTAGCGGGAGTTTGCAGACCCAGTACTTC
CDR3 protein: CASSPGTSGSLQTQYF

D gene: .
clone size: once
J gene: TRBJ2-2
V gene: TRBV30
CDR3 length: 14
CDR3 DNA: TGTGCCTGGAACCAGAGAGGGGGGGCCGGGGAGCTGTTTTTT
CDR3 protein: CAWNQRGGAGELFF

D gene: .
clone size: .
J gene: TRBJ1-1
V gene: TRBV19
CDR3 length: 17
CDR3 DNA: TGTGCCAGTAGTCCCCTCCCGCGGACAGAACGGGAACCTGAAGCTTTCTTT
CDR3 protein: CASSPLPRTEREPEAFF

D gene: TRBD1
clone size: .
J gene: TRBJ1-2
V gene: TRBV30
CDR3 length: 14
CDR3 DNA: TGTGCCTGGAGTCGGGACAGAGCTAACTATGGCTACACCTTC
CDR3 protein: CAWSRDRANYGYTF

D gene: TRBD1
clone size: .
J gene: TRBJ2-7
V gene: TRBV3-1/TRBV3-2
CDR3 length: 14
CDR3 DNA: TGTGCCAGCAGCCCCGGGACAGGGTACTACGAGCAGTACTTC
CDR3 protein: CASSPGTGYYEQYF

D gene: .
clone size: .
J gene: TRBJ1-6
V gene: TRBV9
CDR3 length: 13
CDR3 DNA: TGTGCCAGCAGCGCTGACAGTTATTCACCCCTCCACTTT
CDR3 protein: CASSADSYSPLHF

D gene: .
clone size: once
J gene: TRBJ1-1
V gene: TRBV27
CDR3 length: 14
CDR3 DNA: TGTGCCAGCGGGCGGCGGGACGCGGGAACTGAAGCTTTCTTT
CDR3 protein: CASGRRDAGTEAFF

D gene: TRBD1
clone size: few
J gene: TRBJ1-1
V gene: TRBV19
CDR3 length: 14
CDR3 DNA: TGTGCCAGTAGTGGCGGACAGGGTTACACTGAAGCTTTCTTT
CDR3 protein: CASSGGQGYTEAFF

D gene: TRBD1
clone size: once
J gene: TRBJ2-7
V gene: TRBV7-9
CDR3 length: 14
CDR3 DNA: TGTGCCAGCAGCGCAGACAGGGGCTTCTACGAGCAGTACTTC
CDR3 protein: CASSADRGFYEQYF

D gene: .
clone size: few
J gene: TRBJ1-1
V gene: TRBV30
CDR3 length: 15
CDR3 DNA: TGTGCCTGGAGCGGGCGGGACGGTTTGAACACTGAAGCTTTCTTT
CDR3 protein: CAWSGRDGLNTEAFF

D gene: TRBD1
clone size: .
J gene: TRBJ2-7
V gene: TRBV20-1
CDR3 length: 16
CDR3 DNA: TGCAGTGCTAGTTTGGGGCGGGACAGGGCTACCTACGAGCAGTACTTC
CDR3 protein: CSASLGRDRATYEQYF

D gene: TRBD1
clone size: .
J gene: TRBJ1-1
V gene: TRBV5-1
CDR3 length: 14
CDR3 DNA: TGCGCCAGCAGCTTTCCAGGGGGCGGCACTGAAGCTTTCTTT
CDR3 protein: CASSFPGGGTEAFF